These 8 T cell receptor beta chains came from one sample sequenced in a study of CD8+ T cells in alopecia areata. Treatment: oral pan-JAK inhibitor, 5-10 mg twice daily. It was cDNA, reverse transcribed from extracted RNA, that served as the sequencing template. Clones were read by immunoSEQ multiplex PCR, and TCRdb kept only the in-frame ones, dropping some. The sample includes roughly 230,000 clones, roughly 44% of them seen just once. Sequencing used CD4+ T cells sorted from blood, obtained at approximately week 36, from a patient treated with tofacitinib. These TCRs come from a human donor with alopecia areata.

CDR3 residues: CSVPLGPANYGYTF. The CDR3 DNA follows: TGCAGCGTCCCCCTCGGGCCCGCTAACTATGGCTACACCTTC. V is TRBV29-1 and J is TRBJ1-2; D not resolved. V lost 6 bases and J lost 0, with 14 bases in between. The CDR3 runs to 14 residues. CDR1 SQVTM and CDR2 ANQGSEA come from the germline V gene.

V usage is TRBV29-1 and J usage is TRBJ2-2; TRBD1 agrees at 10 bases. Per the germline V gene, CDR1 is SQVTM and CDR2 is ANQGSEA. The CDR3 spans 19 residues. Trimming at V came to 0 bases and at J to 1 base, leaving 11 bases not matched to a gene. Written as DNA, the CDR3 is TGCAGCGTTGAAGAAGGTTTAGGGACAGGGGACAAGAACACCGGGGAGCTGTTTTTT. Amino acid sequence: CSVEEGLGTGDKNTGELFF.

This clone turned up a few times. The V and J genes are TRBV28 and TRBJ1-1, with D unresolved. This CDR3 is 12 amino acids long. CDR1 and CDR2 (germline): MDHEN, SYDVKM. The V and J ends lost 1 base and 6 bases respectively, with 6 bases between them. CDR3 loop: CASSLYTAEAFF. The DNA of the CDR3 is TGTGCCAGCAGTTTATACACAGCTGAAGCTTTCTTT. Based on the CDR3 plus reference TRBV28 and TRBJ1-1, the full variable domain is DVKVTQSSRYLVKRTGEKVFLECVQDMDHENMFWYRQDPGLGLRLIYFSYDVKMKEKGDIPEGYSVSREKKERFSLILESASTNQTSMYLCASSLYTAEAFFGQGTRLTVV.

This clone was seen a handful of times. J is TRBJ2-1 and V is TRBV28; 7 bases agree with TRBD1. CDR1 and CDR2 (germline): MDHEN, SYDVKM. CDR3 length: 17 amino acids. V lost 6 bases, J lost 4 bases, and 15 bases stayed unmatched. The CDR3 reads CASRTFVGTEPYNEQFF. CDR3 bases: TGTGCCAGCAGAACATTTGTCGGGACAGAACCTTACAATGAGCAGTTCTTC.

The chain has TRBV2 and TRBJ2-3; weak D call: TRBD1 (6 bases). Between the trimmed V and J ends, which lost 3 bases and 9 bases, there was a span of 10 bases. The germline CDR1 and CDR2 sequences are SNHLY and FYNNEI. CDR3 size: 12 residues. CDR3 coding DNA: TGTGCCAGCAGTGACAACAGGGTCACGCAGTATTTT. Residues: CASSDNRVTQYF.

The CDR3, as DNA: TGCAGCGTTGGACTAGCGGGAGTCAAAAACATTCAGTACTTC. Translating gives CSVGLAGVKNIQYF. The chain is built from TRBV29-1 and TRBJ2-4; TRBD2 matches 12 bases. After removal of 4 bases from V and 3 bases from J, the junction contained 1 base not matched to a gene. Looked up from germline, CDR1 is SQVTM and CDR2 is ANQGSEA. The CDR3 has 14 residues. Together with reference TRBV29-1 and TRBJ2-4, the CDR3 gives the full variable domain: SAVISQKPSRDICQRGTSLTIQCQVDSQVTMMFWYRQQPGQSLTLIATANQGSEATYESGFVIDKFPISRPNLTFSTLTVSNMSPEDSSIYLCSVGLAGVKNIQYFGAGTRLSVL.

V usage is TRBV9 and J usage is TRBJ1-2; possible D gene TRBD1, 6 bases. The CDR3 is made up of 15 amino acids. Germline V lookup: CDR1 SGDLS, CDR2 YYNGEE. The V gene lost 0 bases and the J gene lost 1 base, with 10 bases spanning the gap. The CDR3, as DNA: TGTGCCAGCAGCGTAGCTTCCAGGGGTAACTATGGCTACACCTTC. This sequence encodes CASSVASRGNYGYTF.

The genes are TRBV30 and TRBJ1-4, with D possibly being TRBD1 (6 bases). Trimming pared 1 base from V and 8 bases from J, leaving 17 bases between. CDR1 GTSNPN and CDR2 SVGIG come from the germline V gene (reference sequence). This CDR3 spans 15 amino acids. The CDR3 here is CAWSAGGGSAEKLFF. The CDR3 region has the DNA TGTGCCTGGAGTGCGGGGGGCGGGAGTGCGGAAAAACTGTTTTTT.